These 13 T cell receptor beta chains were all obtained from the same sample, sequenced in a study of cytomegalovirus exposure and HLA in healthy donors. PCR primers comprised 60 Vbeta and 13 Jbeta primers. Clones were read by immunoSEQ multiplex PCR, and TCRdb kept only the in-frame ones, dropping some. The sample lists 60,000 to 75,000 clones; about 84% were seen once. The sequenced sample consisted of PBMCs. These receptors were taken from a man younger than 30 in good health and CMV-seropositive.

The chain joins TRBV5-1 to TRBJ1-1; TRBD1 might be the D (6 bases). CDR3 size: 13 residues. The V gene lost 4 bases and the J gene lost 1 base, with 8 bases spanning the gap. Germline-derived CDR1 and CDR2 are SGHRS and YFSETQ. CDR3 in amino acids: CASSAQGNTEAFF. CDR3 nucleotide sequence: TGCGCCAGCAGCGCACAGGGGAACACTGAAGCTTTCTTT.

The chain recombines TRBV28 with TRBJ1-5; no reliable D call. Trimming cost V 5 bases and J 7 bases, with 9 bases left between them. CDR3 size: 12 residues. Germline loops: CDR1 MDHEN, CDR2 SYDVKM. The CDR3 is CASSRGKQPQHF. The CDR3 nucleotides read TGTGCCAGCAGTCGGGGTAAGCAGCCCCAGCATTTT.

The rearrangement uses TRBV5-1 and TRBJ1-1, with 7 bases lining up with TRBD1. The CDR3 covers 15 residues. V gave up 2 bases and J gave up 4 bases; unmatched junction bases: 8. CDR1 is SGHRS, CDR2 YFSETQ, per germline. The CDR3 region is CASSLGRTGLTEAFF. As DNA, the CDR3 is TGCGCCAGCAGCTTAGGCCGGACAGGCCTCACTGAAGCTTTCTTT.

V usage is TRBV10-1 and J usage is TRBJ2-1, with D unresolved. Germline assignment: CDR1 WNHNN and CDR2 SYGVQD (reference sequence). V was shortened by 3 bases and J by 5 bases, with 5 bases between the two germline ends. This CDR3 has 12 residues. The CDR3, as DNA: TGCGCCAGCAGTGACTTAAACAATGAGCAGTTCTTC. Protein product: CASSDLNNEQFF.

The CDR3 DNA is TGTGCCAGCAGCTTGCGCTCCGGGGGGCCCTACACAGATACGCAGTATTTT. As protein: CASSLRSGGPYTDTQYF. This chain connects TRBV7-6 to TRBJ2-3; maybe TRBD2 (7 bases). V dropped 3 bases and J dropped 2 bases, with 18 bases sitting between them. The V gene's germline CDR1 is SGHVS and CDR2 FNYEAQ. The CDR3 sequence is 17 residues long. The entire variable domain, with the rest obtained from reference TRBV7-6 and TRBJ2-3, is as follows: GAGVSQSPRYKVTKRGQDVALRCDPISGHVSLYWYRQALGQGPEFLTYFNYEAQQDKSGLPNDRFSAERPEGSISTLTIQRTEQRDSAMYRCASSLRSGGPYTDTQYFGPGTRLTVL.

V usage is TRBV7-3 and J usage is TRBJ1-1; D is undetermined. Trimming took off 4 bases at V and 1 base at J, with 13 bases between the two ends. Germline V gene sequence: CDR1 SGHTA, CDR2 FQGTGA. The CDR3 totals 15 residues. CDR3 coding DNA: TGTGCCAGCAGCTCCGACGGAGCAGAGAACACTGAAGCTTTCTTT. This translates into CASSSDGAENTEAFF. Full variable domain (remainder filled in from reference TRBV7-3 and TRBJ1-1): GAGVSQTPSNKVTEKGKYVELRCDPISGHTALYWYRQSLGQGPEFLIYFQGTGAADDSGLPNDRFFAVRPEGSVSTLKIQRTERGDSAVYLCASSSDGAENTEAFFGQGTRLTVV.

J is TRBJ1-4 and V is TRBV19; 8 nucleotides match TRBD1. Trimming removed 8 bases from V and 8 bases from J; junction bases left unmatched: 7. Germline-derived CDR1 and CDR2 are LNHDA and SQIVND (reference sequence). The CDR3 is 13 residues long. CDR3 DNA sequence: TGTGCCAGTGCCAGGGGGCGACGCGAAAAACTGTTTTTT. Translated: CASARGRREKLFF.

V is TRBV2 and J is TRBJ2-6; D gene ambiguous. This CDR3 comprises 18 residues. Germline assignment: CDR1 SNHLY and CDR2 FYNNEI. The V end was cut by 6 bases, the J end by 0 bases, with 18 bases between. The CDR3 region has the DNA TGTGCCAGCAGGGCCAGTATTGGTGCCTTCTCTGGGGCCAACGTCCTGACTTTC. Residues: CASRASIGAFSGANVLTF.

The rearrangement links TRBV28 to TRBJ1-4, with TRBD1 matching over 8 bases. The V segment lost 2 bases and the J segment 3 bases; nucleotides outside the gene matches: 5. Germline values: CDR1 MDHEN, CDR2 SYDVKM. The CDR3 has 16 amino acids. The DNA of the CDR3 is TGTGCCAGCAGTTTAGGGGACAGGTCTTCTAATGAAAAACTGTTTTTT. Its protein is CASSLGDRSSNEKLFF. The full variable domain, in which reference TRBV28 and TRBJ1-4 provide the parts outside the CDR3, is DVKVTQSSRYLVKRTGEKVFLECVQDMDHENMFWYRQDPGLGLRLIYFSYDVKMKEKGDIPEGYSVSREKKERFSLILESASTNQTSMYLCASSLGDRSSNEKLFFGSGTQLSVL.

The J gene is TRBJ2-4, the V gene TRBV28; maybe TRBD2 (6 bases). The germline V and J ends were trimmed by 8 bases and 8 bases, with 22 bases remaining between them. Per the germline V gene, CDR1 is MDHEN and CDR2 is SYDVKM. The CDR3 sequence is 15 residues long. This chain's CDR3 is CASGGTAYETDIQYF. The CDR3 nucleotides read TGTGCCAGCGGAGGGACCGCCTATGAAACGGACATTCAGTACTTC.

This clone was counted a few times. This sequence joins TRBV29-1 and TRBJ1-4; 10 nucleotides match TRBD1. From germline, CDR1 is SQVTM and CDR2 ANQGSEA. The trim removed 4 bases at V and 8 bases at J, leaving 13 bases unmatched. CDR3 length: 16 amino acids. The CDR3 here is CSVAGTGASGHEKLFF. CDR3 in DNA: TGCAGCGTTGCCGGGACAGGGGCGTCGGGGCACGAAAAACTGTTTTTT. The variable domain in full, completed from reference TRBV29-1 and TRBJ1-4, reads SAVISQKPSRDICQRGTSLTIQCQVDSQVTMMFWYRQQPGQSLTLIATANQGSEATYESGFVIDKFPISRPNLTFSTLTVSNMSPEDSSIYLCSVAGTGASGHEKLFFGSGTQLSVL.

With regard to this clone: A junction end diverges from the germline sequence, so it may reflect a read error. The chain carries TRBV7-6 and TRBJ1-2, with TRBD1 as a possible D gene (5 bases). CDR3 size: 11 residues. Germline CDR1 reads SGHVS; CDR2 reads FNYEAQ. CDR3 loop: CASTSPGGCAF. In nucleotides, the CDR3 is TGTGCCAGCACCTCTCCCGGGGGATGTGCCTTC.

The J gene is TRBJ2-7, the V gene TRBV30, with D unclear. V was shortened by 5 bases and J by 2 bases, with 13 bases between the two germline ends. The germline gives CDR1 GTSNPN, CDR2 SVGIG (reference sequence). This CDR3 is 13 amino acids long. CDR3: CAWGPYTAYEQYF. In nucleotides, the CDR3 is TGTGCCTGGGGGCCGTATACAGCCTACGAGCAGTACTTC.